This record covers a single T cell receptor beta chain. The sample belongs to a study of blood T cell repertoires in COVID-19. On the study more broadly: Sources were T cells, B-cell-depleted T cells, or PBMCs; the material itself was cDNA or gDNA.

Seattle participants joined during active infection and were tracked over time. Measured with immunoSEQ multiplex PCR; TCRdb has only the in-frame clones, and not every one. The table shows 450,000 or so clones, with roughly 89% occurring only once. The CDR3 runs to 20 residues. Germline CDR1 LGHDT, CDR2 YNNKEL (reference sequence). Deletions cut 4 bases from V and 0 bases from J, with 25 bases between. The chain recombines TRBV3-1 (or the pseudogene TRBV3-2) with TRBJ2-1; a possible D gene is TRBD1 (6 bases). The TCR sequence derives from a man younger than 35 with COVID-19, enrolled during active disease. The specimen was peripheral blood. CDR3 nucleotide sequence: TGTGCCAGCAGCCCGGGACCCGCATCACCATCAGGGGACTCCTACAATGAGCAGTTCTTC. Translation gives CASSPGPASPSGDSYNEQFF.